Each of the 27 T cell receptor beta chains below was sequenced from the same sample in a study of T cell changes during pregnancy in multiple sclerosis. Using immunoSEQ multiplex PCR, the repertoire was profiled, and TCRdb retains in-frame clones only, with some absent. Here the sample spans 45,000 to 70,000 clones, 80% to 95% being singletons. Sequencing was performed on peripheral blood, taken in the third trimester of pregnancy. These receptors were collected from a female donor in good health, enrolled as a control in a pregnancy study.

V usage is TRBV21-1 and J usage is TRBJ2-5; the table assigns TRBD1, which was not confirmed against the DNA. TRBV21-1 is a pseudogene. The CDR3 runs 10 residues. The CDR3 DNA reads as TGTGCCAGCGGGGCAGAGACCCAGTACTTC. It is translated as CASGAETQYF.

The J gene is TRBJ2-3, the V gene TRBV6-4; D remains unclear. Germline CDR1 MRHNA, CDR2 SNTAGT. V was cut by 5 bases and J by 1 base, with 19 bases left in between. The CDR3 loop spans 17 amino acids. CDR3: CASSLSSSGDGTDTQYF. The CDR3 nucleotides read TGTGCCAGCAGTCTTTCCTCTAGTGGAGATGGCACAGATACGCAGTATTTT.

DNA for the CDR3: TGTGCCACCGGTTCGGACAGGGGTGATCAGCCCCAGCATTTT. It translates to CATGSDRGDQPQHF. This chain connects TRBV2 to TRBJ1-5; 9 positions agree with TRBD1. Germline trimming cut 10 bases from V and 5 bases from J; bases unmatched to any gene: 9. The CDR3 has 14 residues. Germline CDR1 and CDR2: SNHLY and FYNNEI.

The chain has TRBV28 and TRBJ1-5, with 10 bases that match TRBD1. Germline V CDR1 and CDR2: MDHEN, SYDVKM. The V gene end was trimmed by 6 bases and the J gene end by 0 bases; junction bases not matched to a gene: 20. This CDR3 is built from 21 residues. The CDR3 is CASSHLSGQGYIIYSNQPQHF. The CDR3 DNA reads as TGTGCCAGCAGCCACCTCTCGGGACAGGGGTATATCATTTATAGCAATCAGCCCCAGCATTTT.

The rearrangement uses TRBV5-6 and TRBJ2-6; 7 positions match TRBD1. The CDR3 has 17 amino acids. V gave up 2 bases and J gave up 0 bases; unmatched junction bases: 5. Per the germline V gene, CDR1 is SGHDT and CDR2 is YYEEEE. The CDR3 DNA is TGTGCCAGCAGCTTCAGGACAGGAAGCTCTGGGGCCAACGTCCTGACTTTC. This gives the protein CASSFRTGSSGANVLTF.

This clone was picked up one time. CDR3 sequence: CASSRGASSEQYF. The CDR3 nucleotides read TGTGCCAGCAGTCGGGGGGCAAGTAGCGAGCAGTACTTC. The rearrangement links TRBV27 to TRBJ2-7; perhaps TRBD2 as D (7 bases). Germline V gene lookup returns CDR1 MNHEY and CDR2 SMNVEV (reference sequence). The CDR3 consists of 13 residues. Trimming removed 5 bases at V and 6 bases at J, with 14 bases between.

J is TRBJ1-4 and V is TRBV9; D may be TRBD1 (5 bases). The V end was cut by 7 bases, the J end by 8 bases, with 24 bases between. Germline values: CDR1 SGDLS, CDR2 YYNGEE. The length of the CDR3 is 16 residues. The CDR3 protein is CASAPTGNIEREKLFF. The CDR3 coding sequence is TGTGCCAGCGCGCCCACAGGTAACATAGAGAGGGAAAAACTGTTTTTT.

CDR3 loop: CASSLDRGGGEQYF. The CDR3 DNA follows: TGTGCCAGCAGTTTGGACAGGGGCGGGGGCGAGCAGTACTTC. The V and J genes are TRBV6-6 and TRBJ2-7; 9 positions match TRBD1. Germline values: CDR1 MNHNY, CDR2 SVGAGI (reference sequence). The CDR3 is made up of 14 amino acids. The junction had 7 bases not matched to a gene; V was cut back by 4 bases and J by 6 bases.

The chain carries TRBV27 and TRBJ1-3; possibly TRBD1 for D (6 bases). The CDR3 spans 17 residues. The ends were cut back, 7 bases at V and 0 bases at J, with 19 bases in the middle. Germline values: CDR1 MNHEY, CDR2 SMNVEV (reference sequence). The CDR3 loop is CASIKFRQDNSGNTIYF. DNA of the CDR3: TGTGCCAGCATCAAGTTTAGACAGGACAACTCTGGAAACACCATATATTTT.

The gene calls are TRBV5-5 and TRBJ2-7; 7 positions agree with TRBD1. With V trimmed by 4 bases and J by 5 bases, 6 bases remained unmatched. The CDR3 sequence is 13 residues long. CDR1 is SGHKS, CDR2 YYEKEE, per germline (reference sequence). DNA of the CDR3: TGTGCCAGCAGCCCCCGGACAGGCCACGAGCAGTACTTC. This encodes CASSPRTGHEQYF.

This rearrangement joins TRBV27 to TRBJ2-3; no clear D gene. Germline loops: CDR1 MNHEY, CDR2 SMNVEV (reference sequence). Trimming shortened V by 2 bases and J by 6 bases, and 9 bases separated the two germline ends. The CDR3 is 13 residues long. The CDR3 bases are TGTGCCAGCAGTTTAGCCCAGGTGGATACGCAGTATTTT. Translating it yields CASSLAQVDTQYF.

The J gene is TRBJ2-1, the V gene TRBV6-4, with 15 bases that match TRBD2. The CDR3 consists of 16 residues. Germline V lookup: CDR1 MRHNA, CDR2 SNTAGT. Trimming cost V 0 bases and J 13 bases; bases outside gene matches: 7. The CDR3 protein is CASSDSGTSGGTRQFF. The CDR3 coding sequence is TGTGCCAGCAGTGACTCCGGGACTAGCGGGGGGACTCGTCAGTTCTTC.

The chain joins TRBV9 to TRBJ2-5; 13 nucleotides align to TRBD2. Per the germline V gene, CDR1 is SGDLS and CDR2 is YYNGEE. J lost 4 bases, V lost 3 bases, and 9 bases had no gene match. This CDR3 has 17 residues. The CDR3 DNA reads TGTGCCAGCAGCGCCCGACTAGCGGGGGGCTACTCAGAGACCCAGTACTTC. The encoded protein is CASSARLAGGYSETQYF.

The rearrangement links TRBV30 to TRBJ2-2, with 10 positions matching TRBD1. Germline CDR1 and CDR2: GTSNPN and SVGIG (reference sequence). The CDR3 sequence is 16 residues long. Germline trimming cut 2 bases from V and 3 bases from J; bases unmatched to any gene: 6. DNA for the CDR3: TGTGCCTGGAGTTCTAGGACAGGGGGTTACACCGGGGAGCTGTTTTTT. It codes for CAWSSRTGGYTGELFF.

This chain uses TRBV7-2 with TRBJ2-7; TRBD2 aligns across 10 bases. Germline-derived CDR1 and CDR2 are SGHTA and FQGNSA. The length of the CDR3 is 17 residues. With V trimmed by 6 bases and J by 3 bases, 14 bases remained unmatched. The chain's CDR3 is CASSSPGLARPSYEQYF. DNA of the CDR3: TGTGCCAGCAGTTCTCCGGGACTAGCGCGTCCTAGCTACGAGCAGTACTTC.

The chain is built from TRBV2 and TRBJ2-4; 9 nucleotides agree with TRBD1. Trimming cost V 4 bases and J 9 bases; bases outside gene matches: 10. This CDR3 contains 15 residues. CDR1 SNHLY and CDR2 FYNNEI come from the germline V gene. CDR3 in DNA: TGTGCCAGCAGTGTCCGGGACAGGGTAAAGGGCATTCAGTACTTC. Translation: CASSVRDRVKGIQYF.

The chain couples TRBV19 to TRBJ2-3; D uncertain. This CDR3 contains 15 residues. V shed 0 bases and J shed 5 bases, with 12 bases lying between them. Germline lookup yields CDR1 LNHDA and CDR2 SQIVND (reference sequence). Here the CDR3 DNA reads TGTGCCAGTAGTATAGAGGGCCTCCCAGGAGATACGCAGTATTTT. It encodes CASSIEGLPGDTQYF. Variable domain in full (rest from reference TRBV19 and TRBJ2-3): DGGITQSPKYLFRKEGQNVTLSCEQNLNHDAMYWYRQDPGQGLRLIYYSQIVNDFQKGDIAEGYSVSREKKESFPLTVTSAQKNPTAFYLCASSIEGLPGDTQYFGPGTRLTVL.

The rearrangement links TRBV7-2 to TRBJ2-3; 9 positions match TRBD2. V shed 4 bases and J 2 bases; nucleotides not matched to a gene: 4. This CDR3 is built from 15 residues. Germline V gives CDR1 SGHTA, CDR2 FQGNSA. CDR3: CASSSLGLATDTQYF. The CDR3 DNA reads TGTGCCAGCAGCTCACTGGGACTAGCCACAGATACGCAGTATTTT.

V and J are TRBV18 and TRBJ2-7; 7 bases are a match to TRBD1. The junction had 4 bases not matched to a gene; V was cut back by 1 base and J by 4 bases. The germline V gene has CDR1 KGHSH and CDR2 LQKENI. The CDR3 has 14 residues. This CDR3 is CASSPRTGDYEQYF. In DNA, the CDR3 is TGTGCCAGCTCACCACGGACAGGAGATTACGAGCAGTACTTC. The full variable domain, completed using reference TRBV18 and TRBJ2-7, is NAGVMQNPRHLVRRRGQEARLRCSPMKGHSHVYWYRQLPEEGLKFMVYLQKENIIDESGMPKERFSAEFPKEGPSILRIQQVVRGDSAAYFCASSPRTGDYEQYFGPGTRLTVT.

The chain combines TRBV11-3 with TRBJ2-1; weak D call: TRBD2 (5 bases). Per germline, CDR1 SGHNT and CDR2 YENEEA. Trimming took off 5 bases at V and 4 bases at J, with 12 bases between the two ends. This CDR3 has 14 residues. The CDR3: CASSREGSYNEQFF. DNA for the CDR3: TGTGCCAGCAGCCGAGAGGGCAGTTACAATGAGCAGTTCTTC.

The chain employs TRBV11-3 and TRBJ1-1; maybe TRBD1 (6 bases). From germline, CDR1 is SGHNT and CDR2 YENEEA. Trimming took 8 bases from V and 5 from J, leaving 18 bases between them. This CDR3 has 14 amino acids. The CDR3 region is CASSPRGSKTEAFF. In nucleotides, the CDR3 is TGTGCCAGCTCCCCCAGGGGTTCTAAGACTGAAGCTTTCTTT.

The chain couples TRBV7-2 to TRBJ2-2, with TRBD1 matching 10 bases. The germline V gene has CDR1 SGHTA and CDR2 FQGNSA. This CDR3 region has 15 residues. Germline trimming cut 6 bases from V and 6 bases from J; bases unmatched to any gene: 7. In DNA form, the CDR3 reads TGTGCCAGCAGGCTCGGGACAGGGGACTCCGGGGAGCTGTTTTTT. Translation gives CASRLGTGDSGELFF.

This clone turned up a few times. The V gene is TRBV7-2, the J gene TRBJ2-7; TRBD2 agrees at 13 bases. V lost 5 bases to trimming and J lost 6 bases; unmatched junction nucleotides: 4. The germline V gene has CDR1 SGHTA and CDR2 FQGNSA. This CDR3 is 14 amino acids long. The CDR3 DNA sequence: TGTGCCAGCAGCCCACGGACTAGCGGGGGCGAGCAGTACTTC. Protein product: CASSPRTSGGEQYF.

This chain connects TRBV7-6 to TRBJ2-2; tentative D call: TRBD2 (5 bases). Trimming took 5 bases from V and 7 from J, leaving 17 bases between them. CDR3 length: 15 amino acids. The germline gives CDR1 SGHVS, CDR2 FNYEAQ. The CDR3 nucleotides are TGTGCCAGCAGCCTAGAGGACTCTTCCCACGGGGAGCTGTTTTTT. Its protein product is CASSLEDSSHGELFF.

Comment on this clone: An end of the junction differs from the germline gene, which may be a read error. The chain is built from TRBV28 and TRBJ1-4; 8 nucleotides align to TRBD1. The CDR3 length is 13 residues. In germline, CDR1 is MDHEN, CDR2 SYDVKM. CDR3 residues: CASSIGGDRTEIF. For the CDR3, the DNA is TGTGCCAGCAGTATTGGTGGGGACAGGACAGAGATTTTT.

The rearrangement joins TRBV30 to TRBJ1-2; D ambiguous. The length of the CDR3 is 11 residues. Germline V lookup: CDR1 GTSNPN, CDR2 SVGIG (reference sequence). Trimming took off 2 bases at V and 13 bases at J, with 14 bases between the two ends. The CDR3 sequence is CAWSTRLRLTF. CDR3 nucleotide sequence: TGTGCCTGGAGTACCCGGTTGCGTCTCACCTTC.

This chain uses TRBV19 with TRBJ2-7; TRBD1 matches 10 bases. Germline trimming cut 5 bases from V and 2 bases from J; bases unmatched to any gene: 3. The CDR3 has 14 residues. Germline V lookup: CDR1 LNHDA, CDR2 SQIVND (reference sequence). The CDR3: CASSLTGGTYEQYF. The CDR3 coding sequence is TGTGCCAGTAGTCTGACAGGGGGCACCTACGAGCAGTACTTC.